The 26 T cell receptor beta chains below come from one sample, sequenced in a study of T cell repertoires in aging, cancer and after chemotherapy. TRB rearrangements spanning V, D and J were amplified using mixed TRB-A/B primers. TCRdb reanalysed the multiplex PCR reads using MiXCR and keeps one entry per CDR3 protein. The sample lists around 2,800 distinct CDR3 sequences; about a fifth were seen once. Amplification of TCR beta used genomic DNA extracted from peripheral blood. The sample comprised blood. These receptors were taken from a human donor with a solid tumor.

This rearrangement joins TRBV27 to TRBJ1-6; D is perhaps TRBD1 (6 bases). This CDR3 has 15 amino acids. CDR1 MNHEY and CDR2 SMNVEV come from the germline V gene (reference sequence). Trimming removed 8 bases at V and 5 bases at J, with 16 bases between. CDR3 loop: CASPGGLPNNSPLHF. The CDR3 region has the DNA TGTGCCAGCCCTGGGGGGCTCCCCAATAATTCACCCCTCCACTTT.

This clonotype was observed a few times. The CDR3, as DNA: TGTGCCACCAGCGAGCCAAGAAACAATGAGCAGTTCTTC. It translates to CATSEPRNNEQFF. This chain uses TRBV15 with TRBJ2-1; D gene unclear. The CDR3 loop spans 13 amino acids. The germline CDR1 and CDR2 sequences are LNHNV and YYDKDF (reference sequence). Trimming cost V 5 bases and J 5 bases, with 10 bases left between them.

This clonotype is deemed medium-sized. J is TRBJ2-3 and V is TRBV6-5, with a tentative D call TRBD2 (6 bases). Trimming removed 6 bases at V and 5 bases at J, with 12 bases between. The CDR3 totals 13 residues. In germline, CDR1 is MNHEY, CDR2 SVGAGI. CDR3 bases: TGTGCCAGCAGCGAGGGCGGGATAGATACGCAGTATTTT. Its protein is CASSEGGIDTQYF.

This clonotype is medium-sized. V usage is TRBV5-5 and J usage is TRBJ1-4; D is undetermined. The ends were cut back, 7 bases at V and 6 bases at J, with 13 bases in the middle. The CDR3 totals 13 residues. Germline-derived CDR1 and CDR2 are SGHKS and YYEKEE (reference sequence). The CDR3 DNA reads TGTGCCAGCGGAACCCTGTTGGATGAAAAACTGTTTTTT. It specifies CASGTLLDEKLFF.

This clonotype showed up just a few times. This chain joins TRBV28 and TRBJ2-5, with 7 bases fitting TRBD1. This CDR3 is 13 amino acids long. With 5 bases clipped from V and 10 bases from J, the junction kept 10 bases outside the gene matches. Germline V gene data show CDR1 as MDHEN and CDR2 as SYDVKM. The CDR3 region has the DNA TGTGCCAGCAGTCCACCCAACAGGGGTATCCAGTACTTC. It translates to CASSPPNRGIQYF. Full variable domain (missing parts from reference TRBV28 and TRBJ2-5): DVKVTQSSRYLVKRTGEKVFLECVQDMDHENMFWYRQDPGLGLRLIYFSYDVKMKEKGDIPEGYSVSREKKERFSLILESASTNQTSMYLCASSPPNRGIQYFGPGTRLLVL.

This clonotype is categorized as medium-sized. This chain links TRBV7-9 with TRBJ1-2, with 8 positions matching TRBD1. The length of the CDR3 is 16 residues. The J segment lost 0 bases and the V segment lost 5 bases, leaving 8 bases of the junction unmatched. Germline V gene lookup returns CDR1 SEHNR and CDR2 FQNEAQ (reference sequence). The CDR3 bases are TGTGCCAGCAGCCGCGCTGGACAGGGCCCTAACTATGGCTACACCTTC. The encoded protein is CASSRAGQGPNYGYTF.

This clonotype was recorded a few times. V and J are TRBV12-3 or TRBV12-4 and TRBJ1-1, with D possibly matching TRBD1 (6 bases). The CDR3 loop spans 14 amino acids. With 5 bases removed from V and 0 bases from J, the gap between germline ends came to 10 bases. Here the CDR3 DNA reads TGTGCCAGCAGTAAGGACAGCCTGAACACTGAAGCTTTCTTT. Protein sequence: CASSKDSLNTEAFF.

This clonotype was counted once. The genes are TRBV28 and TRBJ1-5; a possible D gene is TRBD1 (5 bases). Germline-derived CDR1 and CDR2 are MDHEN and SYDVKM. CDR3 length equals 16 residues. Trimming removed 8 bases at V and 1 base at J, with 18 bases between. The chain's CDR3 is CASAPPGPRSNQPQHF. The CDR3 region has the DNA TGTGCCAGCGCGCCTCCAGGGCCCCGGAGCAATCAGCCCCAGCATTTT.

This clonotype counts as hyperexpanded. This rearrangement joins TRBV6-5 to TRBJ2-7; D may correspond to TRBD1 or TRBD2 (5 bases each). V was shortened by 5 bases and J by 3 bases, with 14 bases between the two germline ends. The germline CDR1 and CDR2 sequences are MNHEY and SVGAGI. The length of the CDR3 is 14 residues. For the CDR3, the DNA is TGTGCCAGCAGTACAACCGGGACGCTCTACGAGCAGTACTTC. Protein product: CASSTTGTLYEQYF.

This clonotype is categorized as medium-sized. This chain links TRBV6-5 with TRBJ2-1; 9 bases match TRBD2. The CDR3 consists of 14 residues. CDR1 is MNHEY, CDR2 SVGAGI, per germline. V lost 5 bases, J lost 4 bases, and 3 bases stayed unmatched. The CDR3 region has the DNA TGTGCCAGCAGTCGGCGGGAGGGGTACAATGAGCAGTTCTTC. Translating gives CASSRREGYNEQFF.

The gene calls are TRBV18 and TRBJ1-2; no clear D gene. The CDR3 consists of 16 residues. Per germline, CDR1 KGHSH and CDR2 LQKENI. V gave up 0 bases and J gave up 8 bases, with 19 bases separating them. This CDR3 is CASSPPRSRRFGGYTF. The CDR3 coding sequence is TGTGCCAGCTCACCACCCCGCAGCAGGAGGTTCGGAGGCTACACCTTC.

In this sample, this clonotype turned up a few times. The chain carries TRBV5-1 and TRBJ2-3; D ambiguous. This CDR3 has 13 residues. V lost 0 bases and J 8 bases, leaving 10 bases between the germline ends. Germline CDR1 and CDR2: SGHRS and YFSETQ. CDR3 DNA sequence: TGCGCCAGCAGCTTGGCAGGACGGTCTACGCAGTATTTT. The encoded protein is CASSLAGRSTQYF.

In this sample, this clonotype turned up a few times. V usage is TRBV20-1 and J usage is TRBJ2-7; 7 positions match TRBD1. This CDR3 comprises 14 residues. With V trimmed by 5 bases and J by 2 bases, 9 bases remained unmatched. The germline V gene encodes CDR1 DFQATT and CDR2 SNEGSKA (reference sequence). DNA of the CDR3: TGCAGTGCTCAGAAAGGTCAGGGGGCCTACGAGCAGTACTTC. Translating it yields CSAQKGQGAYEQYF.

V gene TRBV12-3 or TRBV12-4 combines with J gene TRBJ1-6, with 7 bases that match TRBD1. Trimming removed 3 bases from V and 7 bases from J; junction bases left unmatched: 6. The CDR3 has 15 amino acids. CDR3 in amino acids: CASSLRGQTNSPLHF. In DNA form, the CDR3 reads TGTGCCAGCAGTTTGAGGGGACAGACAAATTCACCCCTCCACTTT.

This clonotype is judged medium-sized. This sequence joins TRBV15 and TRBJ2-7, with D maybe TRBD1 (5 bases). CDR1 LNHNV and CDR2 YYDKDF come from the germline V gene (reference sequence). V was shortened by 0 bases and J by 1 base, with 7 bases between the two germline ends. This CDR3 region has 14 residues. The CDR3 protein is CATSRDTGSYEQYF. The CDR3 DNA reads TGTGCCACCAGCAGAGATACAGGTTCCTACGAGCAGTACTTC.

As concerns this clonotype: Relative to the germline gene, one junction end is altered; a read error may explain this. This sequence joins TRBV5-1 and TRBJ2-3, with a tentative D call TRBD2 (6 bases). The CDR3 length is 16 residues. Germline CDR1 and CDR2: SGHRS and YFSETQ. The CDR3 reads CTSSLGPSASTDTQYF. CDR3 nucleotides: TGCACCAGCAGCTTGGGTCCTAGCGCATCCACAGATACGCAGTATTTT. The full variable domain, with the rest looked up from reference TRBV5-1 and TRBJ2-3, is KAGVTQTPRYLIKTRGQQVTLSCSPISGHRSVSWYQQTPGQGLQFLFEYFSETQRNKGNFPGRFSGRQFSNSRSEMNVSTLELGDSALYLCTSSLGPSASTDTQYFGPGTRLTVL.

The genes are TRBV13 and TRBJ2-5; TRBD1 agrees at 9 bases. Germline V gene sequence: CDR1 PRHDT, CDR2 FYEKMQ (reference sequence). The CDR3 consists of 14 residues. V was clipped by 4 bases and J by 4 bases; unmatched bases: 4. CDR3 DNA sequence: TGTGCCAGCAGCTCCGGGACAGGGAGAGAGACCCAGTACTTC. This encodes CASSSGTGRETQYF.

This clonotype was seen more than once but under ten times. The rearrangement links TRBV20-1 to TRBJ2-1; D not resolved. V lost 5 bases and J lost 7, with 12 bases in between. Germline CDR1 reads DFQATT; CDR2 reads SNEGSKA (reference sequence). The CDR3 runs 12 residues. For the CDR3, the DNA is TGCAGTGCTCTCCCGGAGAGAAATGAGCAGTTCTTC. Residues: CSALPERNEQFF.

This clonotype was detected only a few times. As DNA, the CDR3 is TGCAGTGCCTCTGAACCCGGAGTGAACACTGAAGCTTTCTTT. This codes for CSASEPGVNTEAFF. The gene calls are TRBV20-1 and TRBJ1-1; D gene unclear. The CDR3 runs 14 residues. Trimming left V 6 bases short and J 0 bases short, with 14 bases between. The germline V gene has CDR1 DFQATT and CDR2 SNEGSKA (reference sequence).

This clonotype ranks as medium-sized (0.01 to 0.1%). The rearrangement links TRBV5-6 to TRBJ1-1; D is undetermined. Germline lookup yields CDR1 SGHDT and CDR2 YYEEEE. V was pared by 0 bases and J by 4 bases, with 4 bases between. The CDR3 loop spans 12 amino acids. CDR3 bases: TGTGCCAGCAGCTTGGGGGCCACTGAAGCTTTCTTT. Translated, it gives CASSLGATEAFF.

The chain uses TRBV6-1 and TRBJ2-1, with D tentatively TRBD2 (5 bases). Germline loops: CDR1 MNHNS, CDR2 SASEGT. CDR3 length: 17 amino acids. V was shortened by 1 base and J by 2 bases, with 15 bases between the two germline ends. CDR3 protein: CASSEGGRGRTYNEQFF. DNA for the CDR3: TGTGCCAGCAGTGAAGGAGGGAGAGGGAGAACCTACAATGAGCAGTTCTTC.

For this clonotype: A much more abundant neighbour one base away suggests this may be a read error. This chain connects TRBV27 to TRBJ2-7, with D possibly matching TRBD1 (5 bases). The CDR3 consists of 12 residues. Germline CDR1 and CDR2: MNHEY and SMNVEV (reference sequence). DNA for the CDR3: TGTGGCAGCAGTACAGGATCCTACGAGCAGTACTTC. Its translation: CGSSTGSYEQYF.

The genes are TRBV6-4 and TRBJ2-3; D unclear. This CDR3 contains 14 residues. V was trimmed by 4 bases and J by 4 bases, leaving 12 bases between them. The V gene's germline CDR1 is MRHNA and CDR2 SNTAGT. CDR3 in amino acids: CASSALLGSDTQYF. CDR3 nucleotides: TGTGCCAGCAGTGCCCTACTGGGTTCAGATACGCAGTATTTT.

The CDR3 DNA is TGTGCCAGCAGTCCAATGGCGCTGGGACATGAAAAACTGTTTTTT. Its protein is CASSPMALGHEKLFF. The gene calls are TRBV28 and TRBJ1-4, with D possibly matching TRBD1 (5 bases). This CDR3 contains 15 residues. CDR1 and CDR2 from the germline V gene are MDHEN and SYDVKM. Deletions cut 5 bases from V and 6 bases from J, with 16 bases between.

V is TRBV12-3 or TRBV12-4 and J is TRBJ1-4; 7 bases fit TRBD1. Trimming at V came to 6 bases and at J to 7 bases, leaving 14 bases not matched to a gene. The CDR3 sequence is 16 residues long. CDR3 DNA: TGTGCCAGCAGCCTAAACTCAGGGGGTGGTGGTGAAAAACTGTTTTTT. Amino acids: CASSLNSGGGGEKLFF.

As for this clonotype: This sequence may be a read error, since a much larger clone differs from it by one base. The J gene is TRBJ2-1, the V gene TRBV10-3; D not resolved. This CDR3 region has 12 residues. Looked up from germline, CDR1 is ENHRY and CDR2 is SYGVKD. CDR3 in DNA: TGTGCCATCAGTGAGTCCACTCCAGAGCCGTTCTTC. This sequence encodes CAISESTPEPFF.